Listed below are T cell receptor beta chains from one sample, sequenced in a study of identical twins. TCRdb used MiXCR to reprocess the 5' RACE reads, holding one entry per CDR3 protein. Of about 480,000 distinct CDR3 sequences listed, 12% to 15% are singletons. The same data also contributed to another study, on yellow fever vaccine responses in identical twins.

Sequencing input: CD4+ T cells sorted from blood. These receptors came from a woman between 18 and 29 years old in good health. Each CDR3 is given with its conserved first and last residue. D genes are given only for firm matches. Some rows have no size entry. The others give once, few or many, or a class for an expanded clone.

CDR3 | DNA | J | V | size | D
CASSHPGQGAADTQYF | TGTGCCAGCAGTCACCCGGGACAGGGGGCCGCAGATACGCAGTATTTT | TRBJ2-3 | TRBV28 | . | TRBD1
CSARSGGGHDGADTQYF | TGCAGTGCTAGATCGGGGGGAGGCCACGATGGCGCAGATACGCAGTATTTT | TRBJ2-3 | TRBV20-1 | few | TRBD2
CSADGGLAGITSYNEQFF | TGCAGTGCTGACGGGGGACTAGCGGGGATAACCTCCTACAATGAGCAGTTCTTC | TRBJ2-1 | TRBV20-1 | few | TRBD2
CASSEVRGTEAFF | TGTGCCAGCAGTGAAGTCAGGGGAACTGAAGCTTTCTTT | TRBJ1-1 | TRBV2 | . | .
CAWSVSGGQYF | TGTGCCTGGAGTGTAAGCGGGGGCCAGTACTTC | TRBJ2-5 | TRBV30 | . | TRBD2
CSAGGRGQETQYF | TGCAGTGCCGGCGGCAGGGGCCAAGAGACCCAGTACTTC | TRBJ2-5 | TRBV20-1 | . | .
CASSLRTGGTYNEQFF | TGCGCCAGCAGCTTACGGACAGGCGGTACCTACAATGAGCAGTTCTTC | TRBJ2-1 | TRBV5-1 | . | TRBD1
CASSLVAGSYEQYF | TGTGCCAGCAGCTTAGTGGCAGGATCCTACGAGCAGTACTTC | TRBJ2-7 | TRBV5-1 | many | .
CASSQALGGSNANEQFF | TGCGCCAGCAGCCAAGCACTTGGCGGGAGTAATGCAAATGAGCAGTTCTTC | TRBJ2-1 | TRBV4-3 | . | TRBD2
CAISVNPSPGEQFF | TGTGCCATCAGTGTAAACCCCTCCCCTGGAGAGCAGTTCTTC | TRBJ2-1 | TRBV10-3 | . | .
CASLLGLDPDLTQYF | TGTGCCAGCCTGCTAGGATTGGACCCAGACCTCACGCAGTATTTT | TRBJ2-3 | TRBV6-1 | . | .
CASSLPGQAPYEQYF | TGTGCCAGCAGTTTACCAGGGCAGGCTCCCTACGAGCAGTACTTC | TRBJ2-7 | TRBV28 | few | .
CASSGGSGNTIYF | TGTGCCAGCAGTGGAGGGTCTGGAAACACCATATATTTT | TRBJ1-3 | TRBV3-1 | many | .
CASSFTSGSPGELFF | TGCGCCAGCAGCTTTACTAGCGGGAGTCCCGGGGAGCTGTTTTTT | TRBJ2-2 | TRBV5-1 | few | TRBD2
CASSLEGQKTSYEQYF | TGTGCCAGCAGCTTAGAGGGACAGAAGACCTCCTACGAGCAGTACTTC | TRBJ2-7 | TRBV7-2 | . | TRBD1
CATSLGGENSYNEQFF | TGTGCCACCAGTCTGGGCGGGGAGAACTCCTACAATGAGCAGTTCTTC | TRBJ2-1 | TRBV24-1 | many | .
CSAIWTGGNPYEQYF | TGCAGTGCAATATGGACAGGGGGGAACCCTTACGAGCAGTACTTC | TRBJ2-7 | TRBV20-1 | many | TRBD1
CASSLTESSYEQYF | TGTGCCAGCAGCTTAACTGAGAGCTCCTACGAGCAGTACTTC | TRBJ2-7 | TRBV7-9 | many | .
CASSFAVSGRAVADTQYF | TGCGCCAGCAGCTTCGCCGTCAGCGGGAGGGCCGTCGCAGATACGCAGTATTTT | TRBJ2-3 | TRBV5-1 | . | TRBD2
CASSLGVVGDTDTQYF | TGTGCCAGCAGCTTAGGCGTAGTGGGAGATACAGATACGCAGTATTTT | TRBJ2-3 | TRBV7-9 | . | .
CASSFARRGEQYF | TGTGCCAGCAGTTTTGCCAGGCGCGGCGAGCAGTACTTC | TRBJ2-7 | TRBV27 | few | .
CASSPGQADNEQFF | TGTGCCAGCTCACCGGGACAGGCCGACAATGAGCAGTTCTTC | TRBJ2-1 | TRBV18 | . | TRBD1
CSAHGGWGRTDTQYF | TGCAGCGCCCACGGCGGGTGGGGGAGGACAGATACGCAGTATTTT | TRBJ2-3 | TRBV29-1 | few | .
CASSQDSFGGQETQYF | TGTGCCAGCAGCCAAGATTCGTTCGGCGGCCAAGAGACCCAGTACTTC | TRBJ2-5 | TRBV3-1 | . | .